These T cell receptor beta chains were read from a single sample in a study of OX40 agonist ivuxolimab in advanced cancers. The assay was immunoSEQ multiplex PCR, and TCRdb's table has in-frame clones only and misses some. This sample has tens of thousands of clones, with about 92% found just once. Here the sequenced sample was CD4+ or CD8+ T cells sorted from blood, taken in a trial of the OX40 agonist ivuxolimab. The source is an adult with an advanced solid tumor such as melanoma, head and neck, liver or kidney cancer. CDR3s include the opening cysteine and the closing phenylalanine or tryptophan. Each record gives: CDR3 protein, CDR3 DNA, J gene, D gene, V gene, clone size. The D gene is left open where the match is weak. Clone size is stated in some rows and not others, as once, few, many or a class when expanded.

CDR3 protein: CASSLADRENTEAFF
CDR3 DNA: TGCGCCAGCAGCTTGGCCGACAGGGAGAACACTGAAGCTTTCTTT
J gene: TRBJ1-1
D gene: TRBD1
V gene: TRBV5-1
clone size: NA

CDR3 protein: CASSIGTSGGPYQETQYF
CDR3 DNA: TGTGCCAGCAGCATCGGGACTAGCGGGGGGCCGTACCAAGAGACCCAGTACTTC
J gene: TRBJ2-5
D gene: TRBD2
V gene: TRBV7-3
clone size: NA

CDR3 protein: CASTSSVKENTEAFF
CDR3 DNA: TGTGCCAGCACAAGCTCGGTTAAGGAGAACACTGAAGCTTTCTTT
J gene: TRBJ1-1
D gene: NA
V gene: TRBV6-6
clone size: NA

CDR3 protein: CASSFILAGATDTQYF
CDR3 DNA: TGTGCCAGCAGTTTTATCCTAGCGGGGGCGACAGATACGCAGTATTTT
J gene: TRBJ2-3
D gene: TRBD2
V gene: TRBV28
clone size: once

CDR3 protein: CATTARGRTGGQPQHF
CDR3 DNA: TGTGCCACCACCGCCAGGGGGCGGACCGGGGGTCAGCCCCAGCATTTT
J gene: TRBJ1-5
D gene: TRBD1
V gene: TRBV28
clone size: NA

CDR3 protein: CATSTEQGSGNTIYF
CDR3 DNA: TGTGCCACCTCAACCGAACAGGGCTCGGGAAACACCATATATTTT
J gene: TRBJ1-3
D gene: NA
V gene: TRBV6-5
clone size: NA

CDR3 protein: CASSESLSGSGNTIYF
CDR3 DNA: TGTGCCAGCAGTGAATCCCTTTCGGGGTCTGGAAACACCATATATTTT
J gene: TRBJ1-3
D gene: NA
V gene: TRBV6-1
clone size: once

CDR3 protein: CASSTTRLRGSPLHF
CDR3 DNA: TGTGCCAGCAGTACCACAAGGCTAAGAGGATCACCCCTCCACTTT
J gene: TRBJ1-6
D gene: NA
V gene: TRBV6-5
clone size: NA

CDR3 protein: CASSQEGMGTDLSYEQYF
CDR3 DNA: TGTGCCAGCAGCCAAGAGGGGATGGGGACAGATCTTTCATACGAGCAGTACTTC
J gene: TRBJ2-7
D gene: TRBD1
V gene: TRBV4-2
clone size: NA

CDR3 protein: CASSLVPETYEQYF
CDR3 DNA: TGCGCCAGCAGCTTGGTCCCGGAAACCTACGAGCAGTACTTC
J gene: TRBJ2-7
D gene: NA
V gene: TRBV5-1
clone size: NA

CDR3 protein: CASSLEARNGYGYTF
CDR3 DNA: TGTGCCAGCAGCCTAGAGGCCAGGAACGGGTATGGCTACACCTTC
J gene: TRBJ1-2
D gene: NA
V gene: TRBV7-8
clone size: NA

CDR3 protein: CGAWGGGQPQHF
CDR3 DNA: TGCGGGGCCTGGGGAGGGGGGCAGCCCCAGCATTTT
J gene: TRBJ1-5
D gene: NA
V gene: TRBV6-1
clone size: NA

CDR3 protein: CASSDPTTGGTGNTIYF
CDR3 DNA: TGTGCCAGCAGTGATCCGACCACAGGGGGCACAGGAAACACCATATATTTT
J gene: TRBJ1-3
D gene: TRBD1
V gene: TRBV25-1
clone size: NA

CDR3 protein: CASSPTNTEAFF
CDR3 DNA: TGTGCCAGCAGTCCAACGAACACTGAAGCTTTCTTT
J gene: TRBJ1-1
D gene: NA
V gene: TRBV6-1
clone size: NA

CDR3 protein: CASSSGQGKYGYTF
CDR3 DNA: TGTGCCAGCTCCTCTGGACAGGGAAAGTATGGCTACACCTTC
J gene: TRBJ1-2
D gene: TRBD1
V gene: TRBV18
clone size: once

CDR3 protein: CASSLTVNEKLFF
CDR3 DNA: TGTGCCAGCAGTTTGACAGTTAATGAAAAACTGTTTTTT
J gene: TRBJ1-4
D gene: NA
V gene: TRBV6-5
clone size: once

CDR3 protein: CASSHLGPVEKLFF
CDR3 DNA: TGCGCCAGCAGCCATCTCGGACCGGTTGAAAAACTGTTTTTT
J gene: TRBJ1-4
D gene: NA
V gene: TRBV4-1
clone size: once

CDR3 protein: CASSIWQPSGNTIYF
CDR3 DNA: TGTGCCAGTAGTATCTGGCAGCCCTCTGGAAACACCATATATTTT
J gene: TRBJ1-3
D gene: NA
V gene: TRBV19
clone size: NA

CDR3 protein: CASTPRSRDPNYGYTF
CDR3 DNA: TGTGCCAGTACCCCCCGCTCCAGGGATCCTAACTATGGCTACACCTTC
J gene: TRBJ1-2
D gene: NA
V gene: TRBV19
clone size: NA

CDR3 protein: CASIPAGLGNTIYF
CDR3 DNA: TGTGCCAGCATCCCCGCGGGGCTCGGGAACACCATATATTTT
J gene: TRBJ1-3
D gene: NA
V gene: TRBV6-6
clone size: NA

CDR3 protein: CASSLDGWGGLTDTQYF
CDR3 DNA: TGCGCCAGCAGCTTGGACGGGTGGGGGGGCTTAACAGATACGCAGTATTTT
J gene: TRBJ2-3
D gene: NA
V gene: TRBV5-1
clone size: NA

CDR3 protein: CASSLAQGGNSNQPQHF
CDR3 DNA: TGTGCCAGCAGCTTGGCACAGGGAGGGAATAGCAATCAGCCCCAGCATTTT
J gene: TRBJ1-5
D gene: NA
V gene: TRBV5-4
clone size: NA

CDR3 protein: CASSLTQGAQETQYF
CDR3 DNA: TGTGCCAGCAGCTTGACTCAGGGGGCACAAGAGACCCAGTACTTC
J gene: TRBJ2-5
D gene: TRBD1
V gene: TRBV11-2
clone size: NA

CDR3 protein: CASRTSSGLGTDTQYF
CDR3 DNA: TGTGCCAGCAGAACCTCGTCAGGGTTAGGCACAGATACGCAGTATTTT
J gene: TRBJ2-3
D gene: NA
V gene: TRBV7-9
clone size: NA

CDR3 protein: CASSYSPGTSPLHF
CDR3 DNA: TGTGCCAGCAGTTACTCGCCGGGGACTTCACCCCTCCACTTT
J gene: TRBJ1-6
D gene: NA
V gene: TRBV6-5
clone size: NA

CDR3 protein: CASSSVQEYEQFF
CDR3 DNA: TGTGCCAGCTCGTCGGTCCAAGAATATGAGCAGTTCTTC
J gene: TRBJ2-1
D gene: NA
V gene: TRBV18
clone size: NA

CDR3 protein: CASSQVDSGYNSPLHF
CDR3 DNA: TGTGCCAGCAGCCAAGTCGACAGCGGTTATAATTCACCCCTCCACTTT
J gene: TRBJ1-6
D gene: NA
V gene: TRBV4-2
clone size: few

CDR3 protein: CASIPPGGTEAFF
CDR3 DNA: TGTGCCAGCATACCCCCCGGGGGCACTGAAGCTTTCTTT
J gene: TRBJ1-1
D gene: NA
V gene: TRBV6-6
clone size: NA

CDR3 protein: CASSDQGGSTNEKLFF
CDR3 DNA: TGTGCCAGCAGTGATCAGGGGGGCTCAACTAATGAAAAACTGTTTTTT
J gene: TRBJ1-4
D gene: TRBD1
V gene: TRBV25-1
clone size: once

CDR3 protein: CAINAGQGQTDTQYF
CDR3 DNA: TGTGCCATCAATGCAGGGCAGGGGCAAACAGATACGCAGTATTTT
J gene: TRBJ2-3
D gene: NA
V gene: TRBV10-3
clone size: NA

CDR3 protein: CASSLDGGGRKTQYF
CDR3 DNA: TGTGCCAGCAGCTTAGACGGGGGGGGTAGAAAGACCCAGTACTTC
J gene: TRBJ2-5
D gene: TRBD2
V gene: TRBV7-2
clone size: NA

CDR3 protein: CAIPPGQAGGYTF
CDR3 DNA: TGTGCCATACCCCCGGGACAGGCGGGTGGCTACACCTTC
J gene: TRBJ1-2
D gene: TRBD1
V gene: TRBV2
clone size: NA

CDR3 protein: CASSLIESGANVLTF
CDR3 DNA: TGCGCCAGCAGCTTGATAGAATCTGGGGCCAACGTCCTGACTTTC
J gene: TRBJ2-6
D gene: NA
V gene: TRBV5-1
clone size: NA

CDR3 protein: CASSLEGNTEAFF
CDR3 DNA: TGTGCCAGCAGCTTAGAAGGGAACACTGAAGCTTTCTTT
J gene: TRBJ1-1
D gene: NA
V gene: TRBV7-9
clone size: NA

CDR3 protein: CASSVKTGGLVDEQFF
CDR3 DNA: TGTGCCAGCAGCGTCAAAACGGGGGGGTTGGTCGATGAGCAGTTCTTC
J gene: TRBJ2-1
D gene: TRBD2
V gene: TRBV9
clone size: NA

CDR3 protein: CASSIGLAGGSSYNEQFF
CDR3 DNA: TGTGCCAGTAGTATAGGACTAGCGGGGGGAAGCTCCTACAATGAGCAGTTCTTC
J gene: TRBJ2-1
D gene: TRBD2
V gene: TRBV19
clone size: NA

CDR3 protein: CASSLNSGELFF
CDR3 DNA: TGTGCCAGCAGCTTAAATTCGGGGGAGCTGTTTTTT
J gene: TRBJ2-2
D gene: NA
V gene: TRBV7-8
clone size: once

CDR3 protein: CASSQLGTQNTEAFF
CDR3 DNA: TGTGCCAGCAGCCAACTTGGGACCCAGAACACTGAAGCTTTCTTT
J gene: TRBJ1-1
D gene: NA
V gene: TRBV4-2
clone size: NA

CDR3 protein: CASSTGGQQSNQPQHF
CDR3 DNA: TGTGCCAGCAGTACCGGAGGGCAGCAAAGCAATCAGCCCCAGCATTTT
J gene: TRBJ1-5
D gene: NA
V gene: TRBV2
clone size: NA

CDR3 protein: CSVGAGASDTQYF
CDR3 DNA: TGCAGCGTTGGTGCGGGGGCGTCAGATACGCAGTATTTT
J gene: TRBJ2-3
D gene: NA
V gene: TRBV29-1
clone size: NA

CDR3 protein: CASSESGHLNTEAFF
CDR3 DNA: TGCGCCAGCAGTGAGTCCGGACATTTGAACACTGAAGCTTTCTTT
J gene: TRBJ1-1
D gene: NA
V gene: TRBV10-1
clone size: NA

CDR3 protein: CASRGTRDTEAFF
CDR3 DNA: TGTGCCAGCAGGGGGACGCGGGACACTGAAGCTTTCTTT
J gene: TRBJ1-1
D gene: NA
V gene: TRBV27
clone size: NA

CDR3 protein: CASSLEGRSSNQPQHF
CDR3 DNA: TGTGCCAGCAGCTTAGAGGGTAGGTCGAGCAATCAGCCCCAGCATTTT
J gene: TRBJ1-5
D gene: NA
V gene: TRBV7-8
clone size: NA

CDR3 protein: CASSLFQGAGAKNIQYF
CDR3 DNA: TGTGCCAGCAGTTTATTTCAGGGGGCAGGGGCCAAAAACATTCAGTACTTC
J gene: TRBJ2-4
D gene: TRBD1
V gene: TRBV28
clone size: NA

CDR3 protein: CSVEYSGGTEAFF
CDR3 DNA: TGCAGCGTTGAATATTCAGGCGGCACTGAAGCTTTCTTT
J gene: TRBJ1-1
D gene: NA
V gene: TRBV29-1
clone size: NA

CDR3 protein: CASGFEVTGELFF
CDR3 DNA: TGTGCTAGTGGTTTTGAGGTCACCGGGGAGCTGTTTTTT
J gene: TRBJ2-2
D gene: NA
V gene: TRBV12-5
clone size: NA